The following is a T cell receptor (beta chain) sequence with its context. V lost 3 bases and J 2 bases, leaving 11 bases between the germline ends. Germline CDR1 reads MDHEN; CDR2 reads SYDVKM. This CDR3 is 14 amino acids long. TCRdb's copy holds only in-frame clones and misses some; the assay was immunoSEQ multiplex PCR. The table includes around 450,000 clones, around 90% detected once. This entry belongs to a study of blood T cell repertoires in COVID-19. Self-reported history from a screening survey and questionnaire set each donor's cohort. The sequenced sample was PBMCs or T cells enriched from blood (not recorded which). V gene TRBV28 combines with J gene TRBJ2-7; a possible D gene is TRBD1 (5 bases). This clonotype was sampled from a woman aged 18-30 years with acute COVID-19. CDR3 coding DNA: TGTGCCAGCAGTTTTAGGGGCGTCGCCTACGAGCAGTACTTC. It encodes CASSFRGVAYEQYF.